The 24 T cell receptor beta chains below were found in one sample sequenced in a study of T-cell reconstitution after alpha-beta-depleted transplantation in children. Unique molecular identifiers were used in preparing the TCRbeta library. Using its own MiXCR run on the PCR reads, TCRdb lists one record per CDR3 protein. The data contain about 980,000 distinct CDR3 sequences, about 29% of them singletons. The starting material was PBMCs, mostly from graft donor cells, obtained 360 days after TCRalphabeta/CD19-depleted stem cell transplant. Every receptor here comes from a boy in the first two years of life who had a stem cell transplant for SCID, so the T cells may come from the graft donor.

The chain joins TRBV6-1 to TRBJ2-2, with unresolved D. CDR3 length: 18 residues. Trimming removed 5 bases from V and 4 bases from J, with 23 bases in between. Germline V gene lookup returns CDR1 MNHNS and CDR2 SASEGT. CDR3 bases: TGTGCCAGCAGTAGTAATCGCCGGCTATCCTCAGGCACCGGGGAGCTGTTTTTT. Residues: CASSSNRRLSSGTGELFF.

A note on this clonotype: The final CDR3 position lacks the conserved phenylalanine or tryptophan, pointing to a likely read error. The chain is built from TRBV10-3 and TRBJ2-7; no definite D call. V dropped 0 bases and J dropped 8 bases, with 11 bases sitting between them. CDR1 ENHRY and CDR2 SYGVKD come from the germline V gene. The CDR3 consists of 13 residues. CDR3 sequence reads: CAISESSSNKQYY. The CDR3 DNA reads as TGTGCCATCAGTGAGTCGTCTTCTAACAAGCAGTACTAC.

The chain carries TRBV5-1 and TRBJ1-1; possible D gene TRBD1, 6 bases. V lost 2 bases and J lost 3, with 11 bases in between. The CDR3 loop spans 14 amino acids. CDR1 SGHRS and CDR2 YFSETQ come from the germline V gene. CDR3: CASSFTGWDTEAFF. The CDR3, as DNA: TGCGCCAGCAGCTTTACAGGGTGGGACACTGAAGCTTTCTTT.

The chain joins TRBV15 to TRBJ2-2; D ambiguous. CDR1 is LNHNV and CDR2 is YYDKDF in the germline V gene (reference sequence). The CDR3 sequence is 19 residues long. V shed 5 bases and J shed 0 bases, with 22 bases lying between them. The CDR3 region is CATSRQLPDKQPNTGELFF. The CDR3 DNA is TGTGCCACCAGCCGACAATTGCCCGACAAACAGCCGAACACCGGGGAGCTGTTTTTT.

This clonotype was counted between two and nine times. V gene TRBV11-2 combines with J gene TRBJ2-5; D is perhaps TRBD1 (6 bases). V shed 1 base and J shed 0 bases, with 18 bases lying between them. The CDR3 is 18 residues long. Per germline, CDR1 SGHAT and CDR2 FQNNGV. CDR3 sequence reads: CASSLVPEGGYYQETQYF. CDR3 DNA: TGTGCCAGCAGCTTAGTACCCGAAGGGGGTTATTACCAAGAGACCCAGTACTTC.

V and J are TRBV15 and TRBJ1-3; the D is unclear. This CDR3 has 14 residues. Trimming took 3 bases from V and 2 from J, leaving 8 bases between them. Germline CDR1 is LNHNV and CDR2 is YYDKDF (reference sequence). The DNA of the CDR3 is TGTGCCACCAGCAGTCAGCTGGCTGGAAACACCATATATTTT. Amino acid sequence: CATSSQLAGNTIYF. Full variable domain (rest looked up from reference TRBV15 and TRBJ1-3): DAMVIQNPRYQVTQFGKPVTLSCSQTLNHNVMYWYQQKSSQAPKLLFHYYDKDFNNEADTPDNFQSRRPNTSFCFLDIRSPGLGDTAMYLCATSSQLAGNTIYFGEGSWLTVV.

The chain employs TRBV6-1 and TRBJ2-7; TRBD1 or TRBD2 may be the D gene (7 bases each). The CDR3 length is 13 residues. V was clipped by 8 bases and J by 0 bases, with 11 bases between them. Germline-derived CDR1 and CDR2 are MNHNS and SASEGT. The CDR3 DNA reads as TGTGCCAGCGGGAGGGACAGCTCCTACGAGCAGTACTTC. Residues: CASGRDSSYEQYF.

The chain combines TRBV5-1 with TRBJ2-2; 7 bases align to TRBD1. Germline CDR1 and CDR2: SGHRS and YFSETQ. The CDR3 extends over 16 amino acids. The V and J ends lost 3 bases and 4 bases, in that order; junction bases with no gene match: 9. DNA for the CDR3: TGCGCCAGCAGCTCAGGACAGGTCGAGGCCACCGGGGAGCTGTTTTTT. Its translation: CASSSGQVEATGELFF.

V gene TRBV11-2 combines with J gene TRBJ2-1; D perhaps matches TRBD2 (7 bases). The CDR3 length is 19 residues. V was pared by 5 bases and J by 0 bases, with 23 bases between. Germline assignment: CDR1 SGHAT and CDR2 FQNNGV. CDR3 in amino acids: CASSEVLRGPFISYNEQFF. CDR3 in DNA: TGTGCCAGCAGCGAGGTCTTGCGGGGGCCATTCATCTCCTACAATGAGCAGTTCTTC.

The chain links TRBV6-1 to TRBJ2-3; D possibly uses TRBD1 or TRBD2 (6 bases each). The CDR3 is 14 amino acids. The V end was cut by 6 bases, the J end by 7 bases, with 17 bases between. Germline CDR1 MNHNS, CDR2 SASEGT. CDR3 sequence: CASSPQGGPYTQYF. DNA of the CDR3: TGTGCCAGCAGCCCCCAAGGGGGGCCATATACGCAGTATTTT.

The table lists this clonotype with many counts. The chain couples TRBV5-1 to TRBJ2-3; D is unresolved. Looked up from germline, CDR1 is SGHRS and CDR2 is YFSETQ. The V end was cut by 0 bases, the J end by 4 bases, with 6 bases between. The CDR3 spans 13 residues. In nucleotides, the CDR3 is TGCGCCAGCAGCTTGGTGGTCGCAGATACGCAGTATTTT. This codes for CASSLVVADTQYF.

This clonotype was detected only a few times. The V and J genes are TRBV20-1 and TRBJ2-3; 8 bases match TRBD2. With V trimmed by 6 bases and J by 7 bases, 18 bases remained unmatched. CDR1 is DFQATT and CDR2 is SNEGSKA in the germline V gene (reference sequence). The CDR3 spans 16 residues. The CDR3 sequence is CSAIIISGTSHHTQYF. CDR3 coding DNA: TGCAGTGCGATTATAATCTCCGGGACTAGTCACCATACGCAGTATTTT.

V usage is TRBV11-2 and J usage is TRBJ1-6, with 7 positions matching TRBD1. Germline CDR1 is SGHAT and CDR2 is FQNNGV. The CDR3 extends over 13 amino acids. V lost 4 bases and J lost 8; bases outside the gene matches: 2. The chain's CDR3 is CASSYDRDSPLHF. CDR3 DNA sequence: TGTGCCAGCAGCTACGACAGGGATTCACCCCTCCACTTT.

The chain couples TRBV4-2 to TRBJ2-7; D gene unclear. CDR3 length: 14 residues. Germline V lookup: CDR1 LGHNA, CDR2 YNFKEQ. V lost 4 bases to trimming and J lost 2 bases, with 12 bases between them. Written as DNA, the CDR3 is TGTGCCAGCAGCCTACAAGACTCGGCCTACGAGCAGTACTTC. This translates into CASSLQDSAYEQYF.

The table lists this clonotype with a few counts. CDR3 bases: TGTGCCAGCAGCAAACAGGGGGCGAGCAATCAGCCCCAGCATTTT. Translated, it gives CASSKQGASNQPQHF. V and J are TRBV3-1 and TRBJ1-5; 9 bases align to TRBD1. The CDR3 covers 15 residues. Germline assignment: CDR1 LGHDT and CDR2 YNNKEL (reference sequence). Losses at the gene ends were 5 bases for V and 1 base for J; bases not matched to a gene: 3.

This clonotype appeared many times. The gene calls are TRBV28 and TRBJ2-1; 9 bases align to TRBD1. V shed 4 bases and J 5 bases; nucleotides not matched to a gene: 9. Germline V lookup: CDR1 MDHEN, CDR2 SYDVKM. CDR3 length: 16 residues. In DNA form, the CDR3 reads TGTGCCAGCAGTTCTCCCGGGACAGGGAAACACAATGAGCAGTTCTTC. Protein product: CASSSPGTGKHNEQFF.

The chain has TRBV2 and TRBJ2-3, with D possibly being TRBD1 (6 bases). Trimming took 6 bases from V and 3 from J, leaving 13 bases between them. The V gene's germline CDR1 is SNHLY and CDR2 FYNNEI. This CDR3 is 14 amino acids long. CDR3 coding DNA: TGTGCCAGCAGGGGGAAAAGGGGGACAGATACGCAGTATTTT. This codes for CASRGKRGTDTQYF.

This clonotype was seen a single time. This sequence joins TRBV29-1 and TRBJ2-7; D is possibly TRBD2 (7 bases). Per the germline V gene, CDR1 is SQVTM and CDR2 is ANQGSEA. The CDR3 is 19 residues long. Deletions cut 3 bases from V and 3 bases from J, with 30 bases between. CDR3 in amino acids: CSVEITPRSKGGEGYEQYF. The CDR3 DNA sequence: TGCAGCGTTGAGATCACTCCCCGTTCTAAGGGGGGGGAAGGCTACGAGCAGTACTTC.

V usage is TRBV28 and J usage is TRBJ2-7; 9 bases are a match to TRBD1. The CDR3 is 14 amino acids. V was pared by 5 bases and J by 4 bases, with 6 bases of the junction left unmatched. Germline CDR1 is MDHEN and CDR2 is SYDVKM. The CDR3 DNA reads as TGTGCCAGCAGTACGGACAGGGGTGTGTACGAGCAGTACTTC. This codes for CASSTDRGVYEQYF.

Relative to its sample, this clonotype is large. This rearrangement joins TRBV20-1 to TRBJ1-2; D ambiguous. Trimming shortened V by 5 bases and J by 8 bases, and 9 bases separated the two germline ends. The CDR3 spans 10 residues. CDR1 is DFQATT and CDR2 is SNEGSKA in the germline V gene (reference sequence). The CDR3 loop is CSASYRGYTF. The CDR3 nucleotides read TGCAGTGCTTCATACAGAGGCTACACCTTC.

This clonotype was recorded a few times. V usage is TRBV6-2 or TRBV6-3 and J usage is TRBJ2-7; the D call may be TRBD1 or TRBD2 (6 bases each). The length of the CDR3 is 21 residues. V lost 6 bases and J 1 base, leaving 34 bases between the germline ends. Germline CDR1 reads MNHEY; CDR2 reads SVGEGT. The CDR3 DNA follows: TGTGCCAGCAGCCTTCAAGGGTTAGCCGGGGGCGCGAATTTAAGGTCCTACGAGCAGTACTTC. It specifies CASSLQGLAGGANLRSYEQYF.

The chain combines TRBV5-6 with TRBJ2-4; 13 nucleotides match TRBD2. The length of the CDR3 is 18 residues. The germline V gene encodes CDR1 SGHDT and CDR2 YYEEEE. With 7 bases clipped from V and 0 bases from J, the junction kept 10 bases outside the gene matches. CDR3 in amino acids: CASSTTSGGSLAKNIQYF. DNA for the CDR3: TGTGCCAGCTCAACGACTAGCGGGGGGTCGCTAGCCAAAAACATTCAGTACTTC.

V is TRBV9 and J is TRBJ1-6; D is unresolved. The CDR3 runs 16 residues. Germline V gives CDR1 SGDLS, CDR2 YYNGEE. The V and J ends lost 0 bases and 6 bases respectively, with 13 bases between them. The CDR3 region is CASSVAREPINSPLHF. DNA for the CDR3: TGTGCCAGCAGCGTAGCTCGCGAACCGATTAATTCACCCCTCCACTTT. The entire variable domain, with the rest obtained from reference TRBV9 and TRBJ1-6, is as follows: DSGVTQTPKHLITATGQRVTLRCSPRSGDLSVYWYQQSLDQGLQFLIQYYNGEERAKGNILERFSAQQFPDLHSELNLSSLELGDSALYFCASSVAREPINSPLHFGNGTRLTVT.

This clonotype was seen a handful of times. V and J are TRBV15 and TRBJ2-7; D is uncertain. The CDR3 is 14 residues long. Germline CDR1 LNHNV, CDR2 YYDKDF (reference sequence). V shed 1 base and J shed 3 bases, with 10 bases lying between them. The CDR3 loop reads CATSRGRVFYEQYF. CDR3 nucleotide sequence: TGTGCCACCAGCAGAGGGCGAGTATTCTACGAGCAGTACTTC.